This T cell receptor beta chain was recorded in a study of blood T cells in healthy people across ages. Study findings and constraints: Using unsorted PBMCs precluded a conclusive naive versus antigen-experienced comparison.

The CDR3 has 14 residues. CDR1 DFQATT and CDR2 SNEGSKA come from the germline V gene (reference sequence). V shed 5 bases, J shed 1 base, and the junction held 4 bases outside the gene matches. As for this clonotype: Antigen specificity is unknown.

The donors, aged roughly 6 to 95, were healthy Caucasians from Russia. The use of a sample-barcoded 5' primer and a J-beta primer mix characterized a second PCR of about 7 to 12 cycles. TCRdb independently ran MiXCR on the 5' RACE reads; one entry per CDR3 protein. This table holds about 1.5 million distinct CDR3 sequences, under 55% found once. The origin of this receptor is a woman aged 18-29 years in good health. Sequencing used blood. This rearrangement joins TRBV20-1 to TRBJ2-2; 7 bases line up with TRBD1. CDR3 protein: CSAADRKNTGELFF. The CDR3 DNA sequence: TGCAGTGCTGCGGACAGGAAGAACACCGGGGAGCTGTTTTTT.